This T cell receptor (beta chain) was documented in a study of cytomegalovirus exposure and HLA in healthy donors. CDR1 is MDHEN, CDR2 SYDVKM, per germline. This CDR3 is built from 15 residues. The ends lost 5 bases at V and 1 base at J; junction bases unmatched: 6. For this clone: The antigen remains undetermined.

Findings and limits, study-wide: The presence/absence work took it that sequencing depth was about the same across donors. Cytomegalovirus-associated status was assigned to 164 TCR beta chains. Clonal expansion was found to be greater in HLA-associated TCR beta chains than in equally common others in a later analysis.

It was with 60 Vbeta and 13 Jbeta primers that the PCR ran. Assay used: immunoSEQ multiplex PCR; TCRdb lists only in-frame clones, some missing. Seen here are some 150,000 clones, around 80% observed once, and the top ten hold about 13%. This receptor was obtained from a man aged 30 to 39 in good health and CMV-seropositive. The sample was PBMCs. The chain is built from TRBV28 and TRBJ2-7; 9 bases map to TRBD2. CDR3 bases: TGTGCCAGCAGTCGCGTAGCGGGGGATTCCTACGAGCAGTACTTC. Residues: CASSRVAGDSYEQYF.